Listed here is a single T cell receptor (beta chain). This entry is derived from a study of technical replicates of blood from several donors. Sequencing was performed with immunoSEQ multiplex PCR; in TCRdb, only in-frame clones are kept and a portion is missing. The sample carries around 70,000 clones, roughly 97% recorded once. CDR1 and CDR2 from the germline V gene are MNHEY and SMNVEV (reference sequence). The CDR3 covers 16 residues. Trimming took 3 bases from V and 5 from J; bases not matched to a gene: 8. This sequence was found in a human donor in good health. This rearrangement joins TRBV27 to TRBJ2-1, with 9 bases identical to TRBD1. Source material: T cells isolated from PBMCs. The CDR3 sequence is CASSFRDRVNDNEQFF. Written as DNA, the CDR3 is TGTGCCAGCAGTTTTCGGGACAGGGTCAATGACAATGAGCAGTTCTTC.